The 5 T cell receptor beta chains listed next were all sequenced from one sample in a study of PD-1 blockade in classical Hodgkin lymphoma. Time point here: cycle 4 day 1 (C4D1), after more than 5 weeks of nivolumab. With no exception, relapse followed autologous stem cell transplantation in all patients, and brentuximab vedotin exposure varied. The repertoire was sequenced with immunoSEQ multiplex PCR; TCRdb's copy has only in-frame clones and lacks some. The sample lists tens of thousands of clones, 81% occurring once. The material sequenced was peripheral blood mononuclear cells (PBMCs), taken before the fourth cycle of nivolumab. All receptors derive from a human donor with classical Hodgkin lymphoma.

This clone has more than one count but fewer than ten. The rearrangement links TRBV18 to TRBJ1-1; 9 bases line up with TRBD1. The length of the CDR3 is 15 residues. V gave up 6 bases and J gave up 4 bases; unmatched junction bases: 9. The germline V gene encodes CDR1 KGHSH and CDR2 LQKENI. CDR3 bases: TGTGCCAGCTCCCAAAGTACAGGGGGCGGCACTGAAGCTTTCTTT. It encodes CASSQSTGGGTEAFF.

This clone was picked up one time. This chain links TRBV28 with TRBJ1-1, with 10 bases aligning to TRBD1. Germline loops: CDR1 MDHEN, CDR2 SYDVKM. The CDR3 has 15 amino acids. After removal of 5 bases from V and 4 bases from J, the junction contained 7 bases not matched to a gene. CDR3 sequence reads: CASSPPDRGGTEAFF. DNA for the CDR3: TGTGCCAGCAGTCCTCCGGACAGGGGGGGCACTGAAGCTTTCTTT.

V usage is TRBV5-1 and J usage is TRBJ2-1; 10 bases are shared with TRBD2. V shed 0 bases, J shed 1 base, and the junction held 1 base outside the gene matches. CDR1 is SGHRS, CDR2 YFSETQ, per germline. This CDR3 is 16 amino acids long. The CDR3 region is CASSLDSGGSYNEQFF. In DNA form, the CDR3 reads TGCGCCAGCAGCTTGGATAGCGGGGGGTCCTACAATGAGCAGTTCTTC.

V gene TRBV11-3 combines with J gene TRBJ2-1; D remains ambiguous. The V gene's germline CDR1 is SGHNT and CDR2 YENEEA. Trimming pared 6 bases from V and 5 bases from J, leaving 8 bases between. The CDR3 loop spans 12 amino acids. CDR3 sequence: CASRTVNNEQFF. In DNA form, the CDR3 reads TGTGCCAGCAGAACAGTCAACAATGAGCAGTTCTTC. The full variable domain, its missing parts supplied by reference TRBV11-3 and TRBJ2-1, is EAGVVQSPRYKIIEKKQPVAFWCNPISGHNTLYWYLQNLGQGPELLIRYENEEAVDDSQLPKDRFSAERLKGVDSTLKIQPAELGDSAVYLCASRTVNNEQFFGPGTRLTVL.

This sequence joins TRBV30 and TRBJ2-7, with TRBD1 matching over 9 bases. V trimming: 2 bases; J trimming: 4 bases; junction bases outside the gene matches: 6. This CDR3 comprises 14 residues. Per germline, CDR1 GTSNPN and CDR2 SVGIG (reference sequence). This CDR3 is CAWSRDRGSYEQYF. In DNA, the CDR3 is TGTGCCTGGAGTCGCGACAGGGGGTCTTACGAGCAGTACTTC.